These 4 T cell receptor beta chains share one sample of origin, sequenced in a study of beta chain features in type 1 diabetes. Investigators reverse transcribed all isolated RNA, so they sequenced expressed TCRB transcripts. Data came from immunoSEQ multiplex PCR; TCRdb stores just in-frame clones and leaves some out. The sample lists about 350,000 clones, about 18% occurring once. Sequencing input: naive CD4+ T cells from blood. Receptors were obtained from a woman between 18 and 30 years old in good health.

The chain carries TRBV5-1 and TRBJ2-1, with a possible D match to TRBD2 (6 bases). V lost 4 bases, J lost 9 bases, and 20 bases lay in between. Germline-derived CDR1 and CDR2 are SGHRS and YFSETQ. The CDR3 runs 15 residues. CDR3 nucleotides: TGCGCCAGCAGCCCCCTAGCGAATATGGGACTTGAGCAGTTCTTC. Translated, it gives CASSPLANMGLEQFF.

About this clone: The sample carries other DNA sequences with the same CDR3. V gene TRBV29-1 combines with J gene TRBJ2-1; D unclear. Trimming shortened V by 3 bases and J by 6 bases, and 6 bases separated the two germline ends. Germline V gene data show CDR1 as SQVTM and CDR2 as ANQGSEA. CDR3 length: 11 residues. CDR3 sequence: CSVDRFNEQFF. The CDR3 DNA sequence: TGCAGCGTTGATCGGTTCAATGAGCAGTTCTTC.

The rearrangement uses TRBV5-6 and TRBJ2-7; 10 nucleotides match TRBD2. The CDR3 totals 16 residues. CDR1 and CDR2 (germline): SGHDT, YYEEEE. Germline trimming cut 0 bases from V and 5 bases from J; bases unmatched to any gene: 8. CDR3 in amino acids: CASSLGPGLARNEQYF. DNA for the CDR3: TGTGCCAGCAGCTTGGGACCGGGACTAGCGCGTAACGAGCAGTACTTC.

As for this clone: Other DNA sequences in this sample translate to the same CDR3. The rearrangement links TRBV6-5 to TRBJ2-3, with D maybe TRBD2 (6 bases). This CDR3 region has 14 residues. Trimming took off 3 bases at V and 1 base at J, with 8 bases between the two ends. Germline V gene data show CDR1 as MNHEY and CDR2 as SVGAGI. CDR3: CASSYGGGTDTQYF. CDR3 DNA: TGTGCCAGCAGTTATGGCGGGGGCACAGATACGCAGTATTTT.